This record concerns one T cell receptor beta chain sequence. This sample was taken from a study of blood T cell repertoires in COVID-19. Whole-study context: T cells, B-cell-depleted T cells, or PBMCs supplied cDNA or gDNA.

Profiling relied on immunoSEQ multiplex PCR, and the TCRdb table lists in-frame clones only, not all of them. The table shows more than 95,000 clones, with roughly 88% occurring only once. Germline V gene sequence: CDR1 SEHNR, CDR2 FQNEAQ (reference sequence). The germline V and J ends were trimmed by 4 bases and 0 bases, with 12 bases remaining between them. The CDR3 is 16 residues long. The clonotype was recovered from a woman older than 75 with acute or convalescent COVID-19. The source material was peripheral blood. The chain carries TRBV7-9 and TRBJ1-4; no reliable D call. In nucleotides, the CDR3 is TGTGCCAGCAGCTCCCCCTGGGCTGCAACTAATGAAAAACTGTTTTTT. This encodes CASSSPWAATNEKLFF.